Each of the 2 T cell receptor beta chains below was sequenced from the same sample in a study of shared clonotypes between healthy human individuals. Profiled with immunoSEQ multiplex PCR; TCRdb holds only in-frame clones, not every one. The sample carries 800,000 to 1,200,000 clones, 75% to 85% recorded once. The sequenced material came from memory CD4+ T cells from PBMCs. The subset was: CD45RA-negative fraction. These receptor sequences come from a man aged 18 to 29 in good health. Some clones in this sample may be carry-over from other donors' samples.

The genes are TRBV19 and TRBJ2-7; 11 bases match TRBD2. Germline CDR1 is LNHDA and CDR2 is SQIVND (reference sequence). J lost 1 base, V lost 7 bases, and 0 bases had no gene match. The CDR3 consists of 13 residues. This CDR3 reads CASIAGGSYEQYF. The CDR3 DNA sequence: TGTGCCAGTATAGCGGGGGGGTCCTACGAGCAGTACTTC. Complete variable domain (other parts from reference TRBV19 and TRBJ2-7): DGGITQSPKYLFRKEGQNVTLSCEQNLNHDAMYWYRQDPGQGLRLIYYSQIVNDFQKGDIAEGYSVSREKKESFPLTVTSAQKNPTAFYLCASIAGGSYEQYFGPGTRLTVT.

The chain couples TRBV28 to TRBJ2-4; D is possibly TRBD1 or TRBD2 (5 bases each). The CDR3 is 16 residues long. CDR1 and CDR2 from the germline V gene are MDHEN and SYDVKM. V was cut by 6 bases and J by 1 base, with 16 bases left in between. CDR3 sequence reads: CASSPLGTMAKNIQYF. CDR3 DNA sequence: TGTGCCAGCAGCCCCTTAGGGACGATGGCCAAAAACATTCAGTACTTC.